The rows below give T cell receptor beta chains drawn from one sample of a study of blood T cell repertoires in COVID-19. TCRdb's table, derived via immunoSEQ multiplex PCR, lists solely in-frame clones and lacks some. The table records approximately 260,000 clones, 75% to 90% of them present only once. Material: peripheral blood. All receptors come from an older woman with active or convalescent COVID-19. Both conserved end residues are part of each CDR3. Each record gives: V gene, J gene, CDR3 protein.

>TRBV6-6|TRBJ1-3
CASSPTPGAGNTIYF
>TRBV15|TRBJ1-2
CATSRPTGGHYGYTF
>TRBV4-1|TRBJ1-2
CASSPYRSAYVNYGYTF
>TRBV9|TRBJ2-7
CASSVAPPTSWRGGREQYF
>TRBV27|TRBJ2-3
CASRTSGADTQYF
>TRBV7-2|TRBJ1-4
CASGSQGLPNEKLFF
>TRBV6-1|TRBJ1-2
CASSEVARADGTF
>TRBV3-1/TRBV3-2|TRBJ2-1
CASSPFGLAGGNEQFF
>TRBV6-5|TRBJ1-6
CASSYSTGLGSPLHF
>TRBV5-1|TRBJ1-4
CASSPGQLGANEKLFF
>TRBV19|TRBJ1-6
CASRQSSYNSPLHF
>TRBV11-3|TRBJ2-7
CASSSTGSSYEQYF
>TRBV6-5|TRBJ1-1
CASSYGGELGEAFF
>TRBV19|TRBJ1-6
CASRHRGGSPLHF
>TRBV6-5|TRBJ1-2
CASSPHRGYGYTF
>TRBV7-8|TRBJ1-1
CASSSTTGPPPMNTEAFF
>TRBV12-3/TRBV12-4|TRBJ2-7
CASTGTSGYEQYF
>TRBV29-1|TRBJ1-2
CSVDGDRGDGYTF
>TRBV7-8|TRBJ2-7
CASSIGITEGQYF
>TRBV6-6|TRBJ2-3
CASSPRPDTQYF
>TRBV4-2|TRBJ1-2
CASSQDRQGANYGYTF
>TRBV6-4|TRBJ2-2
CASSDTLAPGLPNGELFF
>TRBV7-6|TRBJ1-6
CASSFSPDRGHSPLHF
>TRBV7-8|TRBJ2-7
CASSPGGRTYEQYF
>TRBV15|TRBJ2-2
CATSVRLAGVTGELFF
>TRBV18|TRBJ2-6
CASSPGRVSGANVLTF
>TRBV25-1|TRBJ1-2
CASSEFKGEGYGYTF
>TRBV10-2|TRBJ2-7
CASSAKGASSYEQYF
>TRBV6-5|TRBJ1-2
CASSVGQDPGYGYTF
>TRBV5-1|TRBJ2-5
CASSLGLAGEWETQYF
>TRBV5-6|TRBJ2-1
CASSSAGGPYNEQFF
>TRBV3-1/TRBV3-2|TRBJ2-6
CASSLRVLRSGANVLTF
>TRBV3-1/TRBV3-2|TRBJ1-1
CASSQGLRVSEAFF
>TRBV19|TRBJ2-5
CASSVGQVAQETQYF
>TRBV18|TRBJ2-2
CASSPRAAGTTGELFF
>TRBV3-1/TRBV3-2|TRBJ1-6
CASSQMWTGDSPLHF
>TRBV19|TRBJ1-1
CASSRGDRGTEAFF
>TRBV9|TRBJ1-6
CASRSDRGNSPLHF
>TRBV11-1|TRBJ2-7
CASSLQLSGSEQYF
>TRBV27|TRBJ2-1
CASSFRTSGENEQFF
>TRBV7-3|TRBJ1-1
CASSSQSGTEAFF
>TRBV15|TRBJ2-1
CATSRVGAGTGDEQFF
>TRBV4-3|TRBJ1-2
CASSREEGPNGGYTF
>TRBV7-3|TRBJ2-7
CASSPGQGVYEQYF
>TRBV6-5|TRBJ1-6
CASSYSNRGNSPLHF